This T cell receptor beta chain appears in the sequencing data of a study of blood T cell repertoires in COVID-19. In the authors' methods: Amplified reference gene primers provided the basis for estimating nucleated cell counts. Sequencing was performed with immunoSEQ multiplex PCR; in TCRdb, only in-frame clones are kept and a portion is missing. V and J calls and clone size come straight from that table; D and trimming were deduced from the DNA. This table holds 250,000 to 350,000 clones, nearly 90% found once. In germline, CDR1 is SGHRS, CDR2 YFSETQ. Trimming stripped 0 bases from V and 3 bases from J, with 27 bases between. The CDR3 covers 20 residues. The recovered donors of Cohort 3 showed two negative PCRs, clearance, or symptom resolution.

This clonotype was sampled from a woman aged 25 to 39 who had recovered from COVID-19. Sequencing was carried out using PBMCs or T cells enriched from blood (not recorded which). J is TRBJ1-2 and V is TRBV5-1; D gene ambiguous. This CDR3 reads CASSLDRKREEELTDYGYTF. The CDR3 region has the DNA TGCGCCAGCAGCTTGGACAGAAAAAGGGAGGAGGAACTAACTGACTATGGCTACACCTTC.